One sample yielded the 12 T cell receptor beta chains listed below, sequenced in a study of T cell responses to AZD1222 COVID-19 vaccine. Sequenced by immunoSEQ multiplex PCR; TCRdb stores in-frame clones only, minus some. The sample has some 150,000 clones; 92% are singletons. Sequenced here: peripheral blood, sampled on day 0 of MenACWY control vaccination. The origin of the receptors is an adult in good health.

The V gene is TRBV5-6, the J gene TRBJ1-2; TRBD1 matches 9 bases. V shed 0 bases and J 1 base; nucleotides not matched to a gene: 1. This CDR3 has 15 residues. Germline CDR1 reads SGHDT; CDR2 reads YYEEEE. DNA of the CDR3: TGTGCCAGCAGCTTGGGGGACAGGGATAACTATGGCTACACCTTC. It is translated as CASSLGDRDNYGYTF.

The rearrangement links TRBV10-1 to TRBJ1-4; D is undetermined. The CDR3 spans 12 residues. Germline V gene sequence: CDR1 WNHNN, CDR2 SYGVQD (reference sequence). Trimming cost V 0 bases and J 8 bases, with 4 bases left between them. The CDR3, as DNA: TGCGCCAGCAGTGAGTCGCGGGAAAAACTGTTTTTT. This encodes CASSESREKLFF.

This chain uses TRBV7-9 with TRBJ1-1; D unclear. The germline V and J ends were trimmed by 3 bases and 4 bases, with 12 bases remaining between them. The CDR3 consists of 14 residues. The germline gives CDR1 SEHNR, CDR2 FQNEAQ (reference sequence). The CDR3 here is CASSFWGDRTEAFF. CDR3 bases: TGTGCCAGCAGCTTCTGGGGTGATCGCACTGAAGCTTTCTTT.

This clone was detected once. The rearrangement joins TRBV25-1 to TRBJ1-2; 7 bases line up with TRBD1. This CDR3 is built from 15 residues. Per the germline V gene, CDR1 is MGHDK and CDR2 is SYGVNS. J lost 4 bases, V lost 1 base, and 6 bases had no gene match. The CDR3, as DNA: TGTGCCAGCAGTGAATTGGACAGGCCTTTCTATGGCTACACCTTC. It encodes CASSELDRPFYGYTF.

CDR3 in DNA: TGCAGTGCTAGTCCCCGCCTGGGGCAAGAGACCCAGTACTTC. Translated, it gives CSASPRLGQETQYF. V gene TRBV20-1 combines with J gene TRBJ2-5; D gene unclear. The V gene's germline CDR1 is DFQATT and CDR2 SNEGSKA (reference sequence). Trimming cost V 3 bases and J 2 bases, with 13 bases left between them. The CDR3 runs 14 residues.

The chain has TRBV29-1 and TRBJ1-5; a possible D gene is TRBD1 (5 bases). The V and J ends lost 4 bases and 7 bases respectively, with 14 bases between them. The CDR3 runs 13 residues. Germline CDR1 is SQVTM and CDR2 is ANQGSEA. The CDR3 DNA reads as TGCAGCGTTGGTGCCCGCGGGGGACAGCCCCAGCATTTT. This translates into CSVGARGGQPQHF. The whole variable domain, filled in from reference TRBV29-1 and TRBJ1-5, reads SAVISQKPSRDICQRGTSLTIQCQVDSQVTMMFWYRQQPGQSLTLIATANQGSEATYESGFVIDKFPISRPNLTFSTLTVSNMSPEDSSIYLCSVGARGGQPQHFGDGTRLSIL.

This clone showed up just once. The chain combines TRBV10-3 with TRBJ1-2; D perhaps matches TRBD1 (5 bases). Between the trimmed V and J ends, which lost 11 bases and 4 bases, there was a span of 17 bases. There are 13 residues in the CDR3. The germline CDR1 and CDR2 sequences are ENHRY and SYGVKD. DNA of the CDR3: TGTGCCGTTGACAGCAGGGCTAGCTATGGCTACACCTTC. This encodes CAVDSRASYGYTF.

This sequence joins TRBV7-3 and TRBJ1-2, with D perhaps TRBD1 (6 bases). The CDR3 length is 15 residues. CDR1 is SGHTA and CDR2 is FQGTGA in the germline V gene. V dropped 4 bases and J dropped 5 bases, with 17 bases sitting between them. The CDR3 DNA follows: TGTGCCAGCAGCTCACAGGGTTCCGGCGTGTATGGCTACACCTTC. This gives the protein CASSSQGSGVYGYTF.

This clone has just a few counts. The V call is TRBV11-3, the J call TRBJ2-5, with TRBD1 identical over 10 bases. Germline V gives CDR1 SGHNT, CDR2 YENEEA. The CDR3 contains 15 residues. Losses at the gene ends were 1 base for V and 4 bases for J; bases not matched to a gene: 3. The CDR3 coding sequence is TGTGCCAGCAGCTTAGCGGGACAGGGGAGAGAGACCCAGTACTTC. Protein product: CASSLAGQGRETQYF.

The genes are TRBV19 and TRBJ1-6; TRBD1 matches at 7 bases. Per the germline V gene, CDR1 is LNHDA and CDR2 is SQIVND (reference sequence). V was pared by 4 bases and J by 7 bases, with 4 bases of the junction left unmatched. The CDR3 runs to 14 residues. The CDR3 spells CASSNYRGNSPLHF. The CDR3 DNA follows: TGTGCCAGTAGTAATTACAGGGGAAATTCACCCCTCCACTTT. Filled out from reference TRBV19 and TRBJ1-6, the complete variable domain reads DGGITQSPKYLFRKEGQNVTLSCEQNLNHDAMYWYRQDPGQGLRLIYYSQIVNDFQKGDIAEGYSVSREKKESFPLTVTSAQKNPTAFYLCASSNYRGNSPLHFGNGTRLTVT.

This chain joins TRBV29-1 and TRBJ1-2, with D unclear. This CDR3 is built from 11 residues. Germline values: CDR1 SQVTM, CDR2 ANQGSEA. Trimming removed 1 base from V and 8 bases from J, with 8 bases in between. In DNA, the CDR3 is TGCAGCGTTGAAGGGCCCAGGGGCTACACCTTC. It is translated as CSVEGPRGYTF.

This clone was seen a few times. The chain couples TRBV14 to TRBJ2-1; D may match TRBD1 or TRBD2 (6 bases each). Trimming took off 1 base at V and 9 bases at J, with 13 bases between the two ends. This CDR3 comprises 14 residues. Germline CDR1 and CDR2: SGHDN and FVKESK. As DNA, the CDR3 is TGTGCCAGCAGCCAAGTCTACGGGGGCGGTGAGCAGTTCTTC. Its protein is CASSQVYGGGEQFF.